This T cell receptor (beta chain) is from a study of technical replicates of blood from several donors. TCRdb keeps only in-frame clones here, not all; method: immunoSEQ multiplex PCR. Here the sample spans tens of thousands of clones, around nine tenths being singletons. V was cut by 4 bases and J by 5 bases, with 17 bases left in between. Germline CDR1 is SGHRS and CDR2 is YFSETQ. This CDR3 contains 15 residues. The source of this sequence is a human donor in good health. Some clones in this sample may be carry-over from other donors' samples. Sequencing was carried out using PBMCs. This rearrangement joins TRBV5-1 to TRBJ2-3, with D possibly TRBD1 on 6 matching bases. The CDR3 is CASSTVGASRDTQYF. Written as DNA, the CDR3 is TGCGCCAGCAGCACTGTGGGGGCTAGTCGAGATACGCAGTATTTT.